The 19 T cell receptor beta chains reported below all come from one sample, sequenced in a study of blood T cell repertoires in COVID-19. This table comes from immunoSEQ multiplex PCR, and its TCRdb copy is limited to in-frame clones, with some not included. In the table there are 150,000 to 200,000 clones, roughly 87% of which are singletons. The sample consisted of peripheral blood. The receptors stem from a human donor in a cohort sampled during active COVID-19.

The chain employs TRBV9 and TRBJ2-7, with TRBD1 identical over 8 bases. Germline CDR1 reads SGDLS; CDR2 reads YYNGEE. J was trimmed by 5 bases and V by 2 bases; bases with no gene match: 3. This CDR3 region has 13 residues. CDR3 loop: CASSVGQGNEQYF. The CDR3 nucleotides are TGTGCCAGCAGCGTTGGACAGGGAAACGAGCAGTACTTC.

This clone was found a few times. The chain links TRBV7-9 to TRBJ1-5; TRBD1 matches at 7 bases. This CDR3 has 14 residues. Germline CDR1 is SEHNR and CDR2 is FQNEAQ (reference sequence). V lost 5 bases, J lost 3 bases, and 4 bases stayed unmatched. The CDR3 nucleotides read TGTGCCAGCAGCACTGACAGGGACAATCAGCCCCAGCATTTT. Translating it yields CASSTDRDNQPQHF.

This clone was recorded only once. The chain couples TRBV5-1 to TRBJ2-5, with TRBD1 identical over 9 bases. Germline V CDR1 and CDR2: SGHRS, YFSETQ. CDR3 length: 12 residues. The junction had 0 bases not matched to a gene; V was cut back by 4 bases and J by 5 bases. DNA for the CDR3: TGCGCCAGCAGCGGACAGGGGGAGACCCAGTACTTC. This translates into CASSGQGETQYF. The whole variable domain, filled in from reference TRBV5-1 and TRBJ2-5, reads KAGVTQTPRYLIKTRGQQVTLSCSPISGHRSVSWYQQTPGQGLQFLFEYFSETQRNKGNFPGRFSGRQFSNSRSEMNVSTLELGDSALYLCASSGQGETQYFGPGTRLLVL.

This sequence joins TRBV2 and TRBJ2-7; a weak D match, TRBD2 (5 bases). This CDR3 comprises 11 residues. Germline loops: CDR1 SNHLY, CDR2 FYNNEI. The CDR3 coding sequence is TGTGCGTGCCTGTTTCGGGGCGAGCAGTACTTC. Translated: CACLFRGEQYF.

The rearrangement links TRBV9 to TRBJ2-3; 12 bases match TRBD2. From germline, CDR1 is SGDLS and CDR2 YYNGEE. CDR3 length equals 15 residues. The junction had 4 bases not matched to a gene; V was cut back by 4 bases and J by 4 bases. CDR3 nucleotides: TGTGCCAGCAGCCCGACTAGCGGGGGATCAGATACGCAGTATTTT. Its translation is CASSPTSGGSDTQYF.

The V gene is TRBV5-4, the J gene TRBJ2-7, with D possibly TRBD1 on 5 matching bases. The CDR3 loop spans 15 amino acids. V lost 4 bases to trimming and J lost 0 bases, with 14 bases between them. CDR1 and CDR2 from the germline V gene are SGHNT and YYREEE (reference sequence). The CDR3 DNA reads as TGTGCCAGCAGCACCACGACAGCGAGCTCCTACGAGCAGTACTTC. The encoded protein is CASSTTTASSYEQYF. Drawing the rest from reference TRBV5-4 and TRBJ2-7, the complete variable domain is ETGVTQSPTHLIKTRGQQVTLRCSSQSGHNTVSWYQQALGQGPQFIFQYYREEENGRGNFPPRFSGLQFPNYSSELNVNALELDDSALYLCASSTTTASSYEQYFGPGTRLTVT.

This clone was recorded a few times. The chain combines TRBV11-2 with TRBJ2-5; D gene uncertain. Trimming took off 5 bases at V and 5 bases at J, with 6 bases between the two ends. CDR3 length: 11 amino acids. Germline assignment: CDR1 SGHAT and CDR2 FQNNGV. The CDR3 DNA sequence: TGTGCCAGCAGCCCCCGGGAGACCCAGTACTTC. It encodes CASSPRETQYF.

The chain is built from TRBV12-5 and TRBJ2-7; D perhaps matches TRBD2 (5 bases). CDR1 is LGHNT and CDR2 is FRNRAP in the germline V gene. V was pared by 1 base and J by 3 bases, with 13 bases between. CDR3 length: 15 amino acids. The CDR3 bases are TGTGCTAGTGGTTTGGCCAGCGGACTGGGCTACGAGCAGTACTTC. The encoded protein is CASGLASGLGYEQYF.

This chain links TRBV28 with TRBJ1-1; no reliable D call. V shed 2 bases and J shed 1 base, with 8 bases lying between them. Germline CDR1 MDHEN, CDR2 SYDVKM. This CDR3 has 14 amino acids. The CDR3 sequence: CASSLEPENTEAFF. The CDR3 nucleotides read TGTGCCAGCAGTTTAGAACCAGAGAACACTGAAGCTTTCTTT.

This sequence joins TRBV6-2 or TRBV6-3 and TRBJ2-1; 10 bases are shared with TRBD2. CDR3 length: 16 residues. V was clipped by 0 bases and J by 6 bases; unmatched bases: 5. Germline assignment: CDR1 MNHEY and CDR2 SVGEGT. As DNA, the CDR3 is TGTGCCAGCAGTTACTCGTCCCTAGCGGGGGTCAATGAGCAGTTCTTC. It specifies CASSYSSLAGVNEQFF.

The CDR3 DNA follows: TGTGCCAGCAGCCCCGACAGGATCCCATACGAGCAGCAGTACTTC. Its translation is CASSPDRIPYEQQYF. The genes are TRBV2 and TRBJ2-7; tentative D call: TRBD1 (6 bases). CDR1 and CDR2 from the germline V gene are SNHLY and FYNNEI. Trimming took off 6 bases at V and 8 bases at J, with 23 bases between the two ends. This CDR3 contains 15 residues.

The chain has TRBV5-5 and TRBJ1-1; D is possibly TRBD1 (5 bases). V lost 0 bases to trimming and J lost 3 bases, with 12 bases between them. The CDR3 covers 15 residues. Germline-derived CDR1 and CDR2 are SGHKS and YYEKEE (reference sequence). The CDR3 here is CASSLGRQWDTEAFF. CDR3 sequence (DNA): TGTGCCAGCAGCTTGGGTCGACAGTGGGACACTGAAGCTTTCTTT.

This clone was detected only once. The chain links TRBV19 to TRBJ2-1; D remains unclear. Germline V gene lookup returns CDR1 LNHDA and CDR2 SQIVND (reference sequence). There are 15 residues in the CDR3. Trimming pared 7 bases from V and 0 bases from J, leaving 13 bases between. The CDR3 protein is CASTSHSFSYNEQFF. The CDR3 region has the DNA TGTGCCAGTACCTCTCACAGTTTCTCCTACAATGAGCAGTTCTTC. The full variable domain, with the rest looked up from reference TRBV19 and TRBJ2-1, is DGGITQSPKYLFRKEGQNVTLSCEQNLNHDAMYWYRQDPGQGLRLIYYSQIVNDFQKGDIAEGYSVSREKKESFPLTVTSAQKNPTAFYLCASTSHSFSYNEQFFGPGTRLTVL.

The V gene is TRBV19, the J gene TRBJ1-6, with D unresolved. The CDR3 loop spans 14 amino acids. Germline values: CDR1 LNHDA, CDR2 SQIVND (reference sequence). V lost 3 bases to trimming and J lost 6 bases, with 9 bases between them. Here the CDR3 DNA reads TGTGCCAGTAGTATTGGGCAGACTAATTCACCCCTCCACTTT. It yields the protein CASSIGQTNSPLHF.

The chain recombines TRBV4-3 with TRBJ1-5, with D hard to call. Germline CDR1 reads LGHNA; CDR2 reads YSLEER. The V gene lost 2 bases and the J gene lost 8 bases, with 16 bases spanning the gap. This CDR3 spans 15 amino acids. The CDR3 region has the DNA TGCGCCAGCAGCCAAAAACCCCAGTTGCAGGAGCCCCAGCATTTT. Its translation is CASSQKPQLQEPQHF.

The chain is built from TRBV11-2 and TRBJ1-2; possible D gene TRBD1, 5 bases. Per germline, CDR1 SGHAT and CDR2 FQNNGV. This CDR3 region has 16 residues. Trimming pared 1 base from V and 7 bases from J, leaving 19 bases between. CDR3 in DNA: TGTGCCAGCAGCTTAGCCTTCGGGGGGGTCCCTTTTGGCTACACCTTC. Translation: CASSLAFGGVPFGYTF.

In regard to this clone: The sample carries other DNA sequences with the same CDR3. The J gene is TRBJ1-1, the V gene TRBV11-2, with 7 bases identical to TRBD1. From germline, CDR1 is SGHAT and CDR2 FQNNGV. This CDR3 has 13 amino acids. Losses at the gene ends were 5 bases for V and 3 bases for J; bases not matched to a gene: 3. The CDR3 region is CASSLDRDTEAFF. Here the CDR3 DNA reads TGTGCCAGCAGCCTTGACAGGGACACTGAAGCTTTCTTT.

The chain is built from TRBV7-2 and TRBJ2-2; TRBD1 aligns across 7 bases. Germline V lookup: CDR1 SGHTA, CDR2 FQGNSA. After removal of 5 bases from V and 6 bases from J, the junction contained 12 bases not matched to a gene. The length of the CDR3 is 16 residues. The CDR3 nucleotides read TGTGCCAGCAGCCATCCCCGGGCAGGGGGTCCCGGGGAGCTGTTTTTT. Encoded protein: CASSHPRAGGPGELFF.

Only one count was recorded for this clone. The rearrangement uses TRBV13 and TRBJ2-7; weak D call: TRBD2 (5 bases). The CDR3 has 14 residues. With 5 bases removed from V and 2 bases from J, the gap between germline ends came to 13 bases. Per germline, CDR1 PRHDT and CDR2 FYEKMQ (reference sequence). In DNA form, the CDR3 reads TGTGCCAGCAGCGACGGACTTATAACCTACGAGCAGTACTTC. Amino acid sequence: CASSDGLITYEQYF.